The 3 T cell receptor beta chains given below trace back to one sample, sequenced in a study of cytomegalovirus exposure and HLA in healthy donors. Sequencing was performed with immunoSEQ multiplex PCR; in TCRdb, only in-frame clones are kept and a portion is missing. This sample has tens of thousands of clones, with 94% found just once. Specimen: PBMCs. These receptors all come from a man younger than 35 in good health and CMV-seropositive.

This chain links TRBV29-1 with TRBJ1-2, with TRBD1 matching 9 bases. J lost 8 bases, V lost 7 bases, and 8 bases had no gene match. The CDR3 sequence is 12 residues long. The germline gives CDR1 SQVTM, CDR2 ANQGSEA. The CDR3 spells CSGVQGARGYTF. For the CDR3, the DNA is TGCAGCGGCGTACAGGGGGCGAGGGGCTACACCTTC. The full variable domain, its missing parts supplied by reference TRBV29-1 and TRBJ1-2, is SAVISQKPSRDICQRGTSLTIQCQVDSQVTMMFWYRQQPGQSLTLIATANQGSEATYESGFVIDKFPISRPNLTFSTLTVSNMSPEDSSIYLCSGVQGARGYTFGSGTRLTVV.

The chain links TRBV6-1 to TRBJ2-7; D remains unclear. V lost 6 bases, J lost 0 bases, and 6 bases lay in between. CDR1 is MNHNS, CDR2 SASEGT, per germline. The CDR3 has 12 residues. The CDR3 here is CASSLYSYEQYF. The DNA for the CDR3 is TGTGCCAGCAGCCTCTACTCCTACGAGCAGTACTTC.

The chain has TRBV5-4 and TRBJ2-2, with TRBD1 matching 9 bases. CDR3 length: 15 residues. V was pared by 3 bases and J by 1 base, with 1 base of the junction left unmatched. In germline, CDR1 is SGHNT, CDR2 YYREEE (reference sequence). The CDR3 sequence: CASSWTGVNTGELFF. The DNA of the CDR3 is TGTGCCAGCAGCTGGACAGGGGTGAACACCGGGGAGCTGTTTTTT.